The 3 T cell receptor beta chains below come from one sample, sequenced in a study of cytomegalovirus exposure and HLA in healthy donors. In the PCR, 60 Vbeta and 13 Jbeta primers were used. Data came from immunoSEQ multiplex PCR; TCRdb stores just in-frame clones and leaves some out. The repertoire has more than 100,000 clones, approximately 70% of them found once; the top ten carry about 1.5%. Sample: PBMCs. The source is a young man in good health and CMV-seronegative.

This rearrangement joins TRBV15 to TRBJ2-1, with 14 bases fitting TRBD2. The CDR3 sequence is 16 residues long. Germline CDR1 and CDR2: LNHNV and YYDKDF (reference sequence). V lost 0 bases to trimming and J lost 8 bases; unmatched junction nucleotides: 3. Here the CDR3 DNA reads TGTGCCACCAGCAGAGATCGGGGACTAGCGGGAGATGAGCAGTTCTTC. It yields the protein CATSRDRGLAGDEQFF. Complete variable domain (other parts from reference TRBV15 and TRBJ2-1): DAMVIQNPRYQVTQFGKPVTLSCSQTLNHNVMYWYQQKSSQAPKLLFHYYDKDFNNEADTPDNFQSRRPNTSFCFLDIRSPGLGDTAMYLCATSRDRGLAGDEQFFGPGTRLTVL.

The chain uses TRBV2 and TRBJ2-2; possible D gene TRBD1, 6 bases. Trimming took off 1 base at V and 4 bases at J, with 10 bases between the two ends. The length of the CDR3 is 15 residues. Germline V gene data show CDR1 as SNHLY and CDR2 as FYNNEI. CDR3 sequence: CASSEEAGATGELFF. The CDR3 bases are TGTGCCAGCAGTGAAGAGGCAGGGGCCACCGGGGAGCTGTTTTTT.

The chain links TRBV29-1 to TRBJ2-5, with 7 bases aligning to TRBD2. The DNA end favors TRBJ2-7, so the J call may be wrong. The CDR3 has 13 residues. Germline loops: CDR1 SQVTM, CDR2 ANQGSEA. CDR3 sequence (DNA): TGCAGCGTTGAGGGCGGGGGAGGCTACGAGCAGTACTTC. This gives the protein CSVEGGGGYEQYF.